This T cell receptor (beta chain) is from a study of T cell changes during pregnancy in multiple sclerosis. Germline V gene data show CDR1 as MDHEN and CDR2 as SYDVKM. The V segment lost 1 base and the J segment 6 bases; nucleotides outside the gene matches: 24. The CDR3 spans 22 residues. The assay was immunoSEQ multiplex PCR, and TCRdb's table has in-frame clones only and misses some. The data show 55,000 to 80,000 clones, about 93% seen once. The sequences come from CD8+ T cells from peripheral blood mononuclear cells, collected in the second trimester of pregnancy. The TCR originated in a female donor with multiple sclerosis, enrolled in a pregnancy study. This rearrangement joins TRBV28 to TRBJ2-1; 10 nucleotides match TRBD2. The CDR3 DNA sequence: TGTGCCAGCAGTTTATCATTTTTCGCCCTTACGGGGACTCCTAGCGGGAGCAATGAGCAGTTCTTC. Protein: CASSLSFFALTGTPSGSNEQFF. Full variable domain (remainder filled in from reference TRBV28 and TRBJ2-1): DVKVTQSSRYLVKRTGEKVFLECVQDMDHENMFWYRQDPGLGLRLIYFSYDVKMKEKGDIPEGYSVSREKKERFSLILESASTNQTSMYLCASSLSFFALTGTPSGSNEQFFGPGTRLTVL.